The clone carrying this T cell receptor beta chain was seen a single time. Other DNA sequences of this sample code for an identical CDR3. Original processing notes: Estimated nucleated cell counts came from reference gene primer amplification. Generated by immunoSEQ multiplex PCR, the TCRdb table keeps only in-frame clones and is missing some. V, J and clone size are those of that table, while D and trimming were read from the DNA. Of over 150,000 clones in the sample, more than 70% were seen once. This specimen belongs to a study of blood T cell repertoires in COVID-19. The overall study: T cells, B-cell-depleted T cells, or PBMCs supplied cDNA or gDNA.

This CDR3 has 15 residues. Germline V gene sequence: CDR1 SGHRS, CDR2 YFSETQ. Between the trimmed V and J ends, which lost 2 bases and 0 bases, there was a span of 11 bases. V is TRBV5-1 and J is TRBJ1-2; D possibly corresponds to TRBD1 (5 bases). The TCR comes from a man aged 35-49 years who had recovered from COVID-19. The sequencing input was PBMCs or T cells enriched from blood (not recorded which). The CDR3 region is CASSFGTGTNYGYTF. The CDR3 nucleotides are TGCGCCAGCAGCTTCGGTACAGGAACTAACTATGGCTACACCTTC.